The TCR beta chain under discussion was sequenced for a study of identical twins. In this sample, this clonotype turned up many times. The length of the CDR3 is 16 residues. Trimming took 0 bases from V and 1 from J, leaving 11 bases between them. Germline V gives CDR1 LGHDT, CDR2 YNNKEL (reference sequence). TCRdb reprocessed the 5' RACE reads with MiXCR, giving one entry per CDR3 protein. The sample includes some 560,000 distinct CDR3 sequences, approximately 9.6% of them seen just once. The same sample was also studied in work on yellow fever vaccine responses in identical twins.

This clonotype originated in a woman aged 18-29 years in good health. Sequencing input: PBMCs. The chain recombines TRBV3-1 with TRBJ2-3, with D perhaps TRBD1 (6 bases). The CDR3 protein is CASSQDSRGRTDTQYF. In DNA, the CDR3 is TGTGCCAGCAGCCAAGACTCCAGGGGCCGCACAGATACGCAGTATTTT.